These 14 T cell receptor beta chains originate from one sample sequenced in a study of early T cells in non-severe SARS-CoV-2 infection. One entry per CDR3 protein, called by TCRdb with MiXCR from the 5' RACE reads. The table records about 71,000 distinct CDR3 sequences, 9.5% to 15% of them present only once. The specimen comprised whole blood, sampled at baseline. The receptor set was obtained from an adult who was a healthcare worker with PCR-confirmed SARS-CoV-2 infection or an uninfected control (not recorded which).

This clonotype was recorded many times. This chain uses TRBV20-1 with TRBJ2-5, with TRBD2 matching 12 bases. The ends lost 8 bases at V and 1 base at J; junction bases unmatched: 2. Germline CDR1 DFQATT, CDR2 SNEGSKA (reference sequence). The CDR3 contains 13 residues. The CDR3 here is CSSGLAGQETQYF. The CDR3 DNA reads TGCAGTTCGGGACTAGCGGGCCAAGAGACCCAGTACTTC.

This clonotype was counted many times. This chain connects TRBV10-1 to TRBJ1-4, with D tentatively TRBD1 (6 bases). Trimming stripped 0 bases from V and 10 bases from J, with 9 bases between. The CDR3 spans 13 residues. Germline V gene sequence: CDR1 WNHNN, CDR2 SYGVQD (reference sequence). The CDR3 coding sequence is TGCGCCAGCAGTGAGTCGTTAGGGGGAAAACTGTTTTTT. Amino acid sequence: CASSESLGGKLFF.

This clonotype was recorded many times. The chain links TRBV11-2 to TRBJ2-1; 9 positions agree with TRBD1. The CDR3 loop spans 15 amino acids. Germline V CDR1 and CDR2: SGHAT, FQNNGV. J gave up 6 bases and V 5 bases, and 8 bases lay outside the gene matches. The CDR3 is CASSTHRGPGNEQFF. For the CDR3, the DNA is TGTGCCAGCAGCACCCACAGGGGGCCGGGCAATGAGCAGTTCTTC.

This clonotype was seen a handful of times. V gene TRBV9 combines with J gene TRBJ1-6; D possibly corresponds to TRBD1 (6 bases). Deletions cut 3 bases from V and 3 bases from J, with 10 bases between. CDR3 length: 15 amino acids. CDR1 SGDLS and CDR2 YYNGEE come from the germline V gene. The CDR3, as DNA: TGTGCCAGCAGCGACAGGGAGAACTATAATTCACCCCTCCACTTT. This codes for CASSDRENYNSPLHF.

In its sample, this clonotype was seen many times. The chain links TRBV28 to TRBJ1-1; TRBD1 matches at 9 bases. Germline CDR1 and CDR2: MDHEN and SYDVKM. The ends lost 10 bases at V and 1 base at J; junction bases unmatched: 7. This CDR3 comprises 14 residues. This CDR3 reads CATQGQGKNTEAFF. CDR3 DNA: TGTGCCACGCAGGGACAGGGTAAGAACACTGAAGCTTTCTTT.

This clonotype appeared many times. The chain links TRBV5-1 to TRBJ2-1; TRBD1 matches at 9 bases. V lost 2 bases, J lost 5 bases, and 5 bases stayed unmatched. Germline CDR1 is SGHRS and CDR2 is YFSETQ. This CDR3 contains 15 residues. CDR3 sequence: CASSLQGARDNEQFF. For the CDR3, the DNA is TGCGCCAGCAGCTTACAGGGGGCGCGGGACAATGAGCAGTTCTTC. The full variable domain, with the rest looked up from reference TRBV5-1 and TRBJ2-1, is KAGVTQTPRYLIKTRGQQVTLSCSPISGHRSVSWYQQTPGQGLQFLFEYFSETQRNKGNFPGRFSGRQFSNSRSEMNVSTLELGDSALYLCASSLQGARDNEQFFGPGTRLTVL.

This clonotype was recorded a few times. The V and J genes are TRBV7-2 and TRBJ1-5; D is uncertain. Trimming removed 1 base at V and 0 bases at J, with 4 bases between. The CDR3 is made up of 14 amino acids. CDR1 is SGHTA, CDR2 FQGNSA, per germline. CDR3 residues: CASSLVSSNQPQHF. The CDR3 bases are TGTGCCAGCAGCTTAGTGTCTAGCAATCAGCCCCAGCATTTT.

The rearrangement joins TRBV4-2 to TRBJ2-7, with 8 positions matching TRBD1. The CDR3 totals 14 residues. The trim removed 3 bases at V and 2 bases at J, leaving 3 bases unmatched. Germline V gene sequence: CDR1 LGHNA, CDR2 YNFKEQ. This CDR3 reads CASSHAGQAYEQYF. CDR3 bases: TGTGCCAGCAGCCACGCGGGACAGGCCTACGAGCAGTACTTC.

This clonotype was detected a few times. The junction differs from germline at one of its ends, possibly a read error. This sequence joins TRBV20-1 and TRBJ1-1, with D possibly TRBD1 on 6 matching bases. Germline CDR1 and CDR2: DFQATT and SNEGSKA (reference sequence). CDR3 length equals 13 residues. The CDR3 region is CSAETGQNTEVFF. For the CDR3, the DNA is TGCAGTGCAGAAACAGGGCAGAACACTGAAGTTTTCTTT.

This clonotype was detected only a few times. The rearrangement uses TRBV9 and TRBJ2-2, with 9 bases aligning to TRBD2. The length of the CDR3 is 17 residues. Trimming took 0 bases from V and 1 from J; bases not matched to a gene: 4. CDR1 is SGDLS, CDR2 YYNGEE, per germline. The CDR3 spells CASSVASGALNTGELFF. CDR3 sequence (DNA): TGTGCCAGCAGCGTAGCTAGCGGGGCCTTGAACACCGGGGAGCTGTTTTTT. The variable domain in full, completed from reference TRBV9 and TRBJ2-2, reads DSGVTQTPKHLITATGQRVTLRCSPRSGDLSVYWYQQSLDQGLQFLIQYYNGEERAKGNILERFSAQQFPDLHSELNLSSLELGDSALYFCASSVASGALNTGELFFGEGSRLTVL.

A few counts support this clonotype. This chain's CDR3 is CASSISGTGKLTGELFF. Here the CDR3 DNA reads TGCGCCAGCAGCATCTCCGGGACAGGGAAGCTGACCGGGGAGCTGTTTTTT. The chain links TRBV5-1 to TRBJ2-2, with 9 bases fitting TRBD1. The CDR3 runs to 17 residues. The trim removed 4 bases at V and 5 bases at J, leaving 12 bases unmatched. Germline V lookup: CDR1 SGHRS, CDR2 YFSETQ.

V and J are TRBV7-2 and TRBJ1-2; possibly TRBD1 for D (6 bases). V lost 7 bases and J 8 bases, leaving 17 bases between the germline ends. The CDR3 length is 13 residues. Germline V CDR1 and CDR2: SGHTA, FQGNSA. CDR3 region: CASMNIQGGGYTF. CDR3 in DNA: TGTGCCAGCATGAACATACAGGGCGGCGGCTACACCTTC.

This chain connects TRBV2 to TRBJ1-1; D unclear. CDR3 length equals 15 residues. The germline V gene has CDR1 SNHLY and CDR2 FYNNEI. Trimming took off 7 bases at V and 0 bases at J, with 15 bases between the two ends. Here the CDR3 DNA reads TGTGCCAGCAATTCCCAGGCTCGGGTGAACACTGAAGCTTTCTTT. Translation: CASNSQARVNTEAFF. Supplemented by reference TRBV2 and TRBJ1-1, the full variable domain reads EPEVTQTPSHQVTQMGQEVILRCVPISNHLYFYWYRQILGQKVEFLVSFYNNEISEKSEIFDDQFSVERPDGSNFTLKIRSTKLEDSAMYFCASNSQARVNTEAFFGQGTRLTVV.

The chain is built from TRBV28 and TRBJ1-2, with D uncertain. CDR1 is MDHEN, CDR2 SYDVKM, per germline. Trimming left V 6 bases short and J 0 bases short, with 17 bases between. The CDR3 extends over 16 amino acids. The CDR3: CASRTAGSLANYGYTF. CDR3 nucleotides: TGTGCCAGCAGGACGGCGGGGTCCCTAGCTAACTATGGCTACACCTTC.